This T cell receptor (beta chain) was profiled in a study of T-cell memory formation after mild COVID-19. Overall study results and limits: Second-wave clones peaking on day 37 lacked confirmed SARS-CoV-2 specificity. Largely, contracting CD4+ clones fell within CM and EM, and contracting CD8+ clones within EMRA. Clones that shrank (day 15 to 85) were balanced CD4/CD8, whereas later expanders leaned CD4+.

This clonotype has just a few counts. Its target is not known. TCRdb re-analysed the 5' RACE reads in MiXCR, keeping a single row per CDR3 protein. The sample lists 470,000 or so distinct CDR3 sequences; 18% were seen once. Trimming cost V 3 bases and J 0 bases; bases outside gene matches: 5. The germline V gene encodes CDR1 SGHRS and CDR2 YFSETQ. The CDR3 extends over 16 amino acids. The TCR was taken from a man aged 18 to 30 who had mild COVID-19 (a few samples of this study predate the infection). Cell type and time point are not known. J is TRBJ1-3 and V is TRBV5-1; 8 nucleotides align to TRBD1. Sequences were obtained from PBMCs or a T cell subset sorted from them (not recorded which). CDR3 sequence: CASSWGQVGSGNTIYF. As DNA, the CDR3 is TGCGCCAGCAGCTGGGGACAGGTCGGCTCTGGAAACACCATATATTTT.